This TCR beta chain was found in a study of beta chain features in type 1 diabetes. The study's findings and limits: Type 1 diabetes patients had moderately but significantly shorter TCRB CDR3s in all four CD4+ subsets. In type 1 diabetes patients, VDJ junctions had fewer insertions; deletions at these junctions were more frequent.

V was cut by 1 base and J by 8 bases, with 12 bases left in between. This CDR3 is 13 amino acids long. Germline CDR1 GTSNPN, CDR2 SVGIG (reference sequence). Worth noting for this clone: As yet, its antigen is unknown.

Based on CD45RO/CCR7/CD25/CD127/CD95/CD27, CD4+ regulatory, stem cell-like memory, naive and central memory cells were sorted. Populations isolated by sorting all had purity greater than 95%. The investigators reverse transcribed all of the isolated RNA, so they sequenced expressed TCRB transcripts. Measured with immunoSEQ multiplex PCR; TCRdb has only the in-frame clones, and not every one. The sample comprises more than 250,000 clones, around 21% of which are singletons, and roughly 0.028% rests with the top ten. The specimen was naive CD4+ T cells from blood. The chain is built from TRBV30 and TRBJ2-1; D is unresolved. This receptor was taken from a middle-aged woman with type 1 diabetes. CDR3 residues: CAWSGVVVDEQFF. Here the CDR3 DNA reads TGTGCCTGGAGTGGAGTAGTCGTAGATGAGCAGTTCTTC. The full variable domain, with the rest looked up from reference TRBV30 and TRBJ2-1, is SQTIHQWPATLVQPVGSPLSLECTVEGTSNPNLYWYRQAAGRGLQLLFYSVGIGQISSEVPQNLSASRPQDRQFILSSKKLLLSDSGFYLCAWSGVVVDEQFFGPGTRLTVL.